The present T cell receptor (beta chain) was sequenced within a study of shared clonotypes between healthy human individuals. About this clone itself: This same CDR3 is encoded by further DNA sequences in the sample.

Produced via immunoSEQ multiplex PCR; TCRdb's table is partial and in-frame only. The sample contains over a million clones, around 78% of which appear only once. V was cut by 4 bases and J by 1 base, with 5 bases left in between. This CDR3 region has 12 residues. Germline V gene data show CDR1 as SNHLY and CDR2 as FYNNEI. This receptor was identified in a man aged 18 to 29 in good health. Some clones in this sample may be carry-over from other donors' samples. Sequences were obtained from memory CD4+ T cells from PBMCs. The subset: CD45RA-negative fraction. This chain connects TRBV2 to TRBJ2-7; D is unresolved. CDR3 amino acids: CASSVQSYEQYF. CDR3 in DNA: TGTGCCAGCAGTGTTCAGTCCTACGAGCAGTACTTC.